This T cell receptor beta chain is drawn from a study of OX40 agonist ivuxolimab in advanced cancers. Overall study context: The eligibility criteria allowed prior anti-PD-1, anti-PD-L1 or anti-CTLA-4 therapy, and approximately 42% had some.

Sequencing was performed with immunoSEQ multiplex PCR; in TCRdb, only in-frame clones are kept and a portion is missing. Counted here are approximately 79,000 clones, around 94% occurring once; the ten biggest clones make up around 21%. Germline loops: CDR1 SEHNR, CDR2 FQNEAQ (reference sequence). CDR3 length: 18 amino acids. Trimming took 4 bases from V and 5 from J, leaving 21 bases between them. Study-level findings and limits: Among the nonresponders, some also had low normalized T-cell clonal expansion. Both blood CD4+ and CD8+ T cells showed clonal growth by week 6 at 0.1 to 3.0 mg/kg.

In regard to this clone: The antigen is undetermined.

The input for sequencing was CD4+ or CD8+ T cells sorted from blood, taken in a trial of the OX40 agonist ivuxolimab. The chain has TRBV7-9 and TRBJ1-6; the D gene is possibly TRBD1 (5 bases). The receptor was derived from an adult with an advanced solid tumor such as melanoma, head and neck, liver or kidney cancer. The CDR3 DNA reads TGTGCCAGCAGCTCGCACGGGGGGGGTTCCGGAGATAATTCACCCCTCCACTTT. This gives the protein CASSSHGGGSGDNSPLHF.